These 28 T cell receptor beta chains were all obtained from the same sample, sequenced in a study of vaccination effects on CD4 cells after COVID-19 (dated 2022 in TCRdb). For these TCRs, the target antigens are not known. After around 10 days of culture, CD4+ T cells were isolated with the EasySep CD4+ T cell isolation kit. Each participant received two doses of an mRNA SARS-CoV-2 vaccine, either BNT162b2 or mRNA-1273. Library preparation employed the immunoSEQ multiplex PCR assay. As stored in TCRdb, this immuneACCESS dataset retains in-frame rearrangements with V and J assigned. A fraction of the clones does not appear; measured against another copy, unresolved V genes explain less than half of the discrepancy, and the remainder lacks a known reason. This sample is represented by around 50,000 clones; around 70% of them were singletons. The ten biggest clones cover 6.5% to 8.5% of the sample.

The sample was CD4+ T cells from PBMCs cultured without peptide, taken after COVID-19 vaccination. The receptor source for this set is a human donor who received a COVID-19 vaccine.

V gene TRBV7-2 combines with J gene TRBJ2-1; D might be TRBD2 (5 bases). Trimming stripped 4 bases from V and 1 base from J, with 14 bases between. This CDR3 region has 16 residues. The germline gives CDR1 SGHTA, CDR2 FQGNSA. CDR3 loop: CASSSVAWDSYNEQFF. In DNA form, the CDR3 reads TGTGCCAGCAGCTCCGTAGCGTGGGATTCCTACAATGAGCAGTTCTTC.

The rearrangement joins TRBV18 to TRBJ2-1; 7 nucleotides align to TRBD2. Trimming removed 1 base from V and 7 bases from J; junction bases left unmatched: 4. The CDR3 length is 14 residues. Looked up from germline, CDR1 is KGHSH and CDR2 is LQKENI. The CDR3 DNA follows: TGTGCCAGCTCACCACAGAGCGGGGATAATGAGCAGTTCTTC. Its protein product is CASSPQSGDNEQFF.

This chain connects TRBV27 to TRBJ1-5, with 8 positions matching TRBD1. Germline V lookup: CDR1 MNHEY, CDR2 SMNVEV (reference sequence). The CDR3 runs 14 residues. V lost 5 bases to trimming and J lost 4 bases; unmatched junction nucleotides: 4. The CDR3 bases are TGTGCCAGCAGTCTTCGGACAGGGAATCAGCCCCAGCATTTT. Its protein product is CASSLRTGNQPQHF.

The chain uses TRBV5-7 and TRBJ1-4; a weak D match, TRBD1 (5 bases). TRBV5-7 counts as an open reading frame of uncertain function. Trimming cost V 2 bases and J 6 bases, with 8 bases left between them. There are 13 residues in the CDR3. CDR3 amino acids: CASSFTGHEKLFF. CDR3 nucleotide sequence: TGTGCCAGCAGCTTCACAGGCCATGAAAAACTGTTTTTT.

This chain uses TRBV15 with TRBJ1-5; D is unresolved. The CDR3 has 14 residues. Germline V lookup: CDR1 LNHNV, CDR2 YYDKDF (reference sequence). V dropped 0 bases and J dropped 2 bases, with 5 bases sitting between them. Here the CDR3 DNA reads TGTGCCACCAGCAGAGACGAGGGCAATCAGCCCCAGCATTTT. Encoded protein: CATSRDEGNQPQHF.

As regards this clone: The junction and the germline gene differ at one end; a read error may be behind it. CDR3: CASSLALASNNEQFF. The CDR3 nucleotides read TGTGCCAGCAGCTTAGCGCTAGCCTCCAACAATGAGCAGTTCTTC. The chain links TRBV7-4 to TRBJ2-1, with D perhaps TRBD2 (5 bases). Germline V gene data show CDR1 as SGHVT and CDR2 as SQSDAQ. This CDR3 is built from 15 residues. Looking up the rest from reference TRBV7-4 and TRBJ2-1 gives the full variable domain: GAGVSQSPRYKVAKRGRDVALRCDSISGHVTLYWYRQTLGQGSEVLTYSQSDAQRDKSGRPSGRFSAERPERSVSTLKIQRTEQGDSAVYLCASSLALASNNEQFFGPGTRLTVL.

This chain links TRBV5-1 with TRBJ1-3; 7 bases line up with TRBD1. The V gene end was trimmed by 2 bases and the J gene end by 4 bases; junction bases not matched to a gene: 6. The CDR3 extends over 15 amino acids. From germline, CDR1 is SGHRS and CDR2 YFSETQ. The CDR3 DNA reads as TGCGCCAGCAGCTTACTAACAGGGGACGGAAACACCATATATTTT. Amino acid sequence: CASSLLTGDGNTIYF.

The chain employs TRBV12-5 and TRBJ1-1, with TRBD1 as a possible D gene (6 bases). The V gene's germline CDR1 is LGHNT and CDR2 FRNRAP. Trimming stripped 3 bases from V and 4 bases from J, with 9 bases between. The CDR3 extends over 13 amino acids. The CDR3: CASGFSRGTEAFF. Here the CDR3 DNA reads TGTGCTAGTGGTTTCTCCAGGGGCACTGAAGCTTTCTTT.

The chain is built from TRBV5-1 and TRBJ2-5; 7 nucleotides line up with TRBD1. The germline gives CDR1 SGHRS, CDR2 YFSETQ. There are 13 residues in the CDR3. V shed 3 bases and J 5 bases; nucleotides not matched to a gene: 4. The CDR3 nucleotides are TGCGCCAGCAGCTCGACAGGGTCGGAGACCCAGTACTTC. Translation gives CASSSTGSETQYF.

The chain joins TRBV9 to TRBJ1-1; D remains ambiguous. In germline, CDR1 is SGDLS, CDR2 YYNGEE. V dropped 0 bases and J dropped 2 bases, with 11 bases sitting between them. The CDR3 spans 15 residues. The CDR3 reads CASSVGLLGNTEAFF. The DNA of the CDR3 is TGTGCCAGCAGCGTAGGACTCTTGGGAAACACTGAAGCTTTCTTT.

The V gene is TRBV5-6, the J gene TRBJ1-1; 9 positions match TRBD1. The germline V gene has CDR1 SGHDT and CDR2 YYEEEE. Unmatched junction bases numbered 12, after V lost 4 bases and J lost 5 bases. This CDR3 comprises 16 residues. CDR3 region: CASSPTGTGRRTEAFF. For the CDR3, the DNA is TGTGCCAGCAGCCCCACCGGGACAGGGAGGAGGACTGAAGCTTTCTTT.

The gene calls are TRBV14 and TRBJ1-2; 8 nucleotides match TRBD1. CDR1 is SGHDN, CDR2 FVKESK, per germline. The CDR3 contains 16 residues. J lost 1 base, V lost 4 bases, and 8 bases had no gene match. CDR3 loop: CASSPSTGAYNYGYTF. The DNA for the CDR3 is TGTGCCAGCAGCCCGTCGACAGGGGCCTATAACTATGGCTACACCTTC.

This clone was detected only a few times. The V call is TRBV7-9, the J call TRBJ2-1; no clear D gene. The CDR3 contains 13 residues. Deletions cut 5 bases from V and 10 bases from J, with 15 bases between. Looked up from germline, CDR1 is SEHNR and CDR2 is FQNEAQ (reference sequence). The CDR3 coding sequence is TGTGCCAGCAGCCAATGGACCAAGCTGGAGCAGTTCTTC. Its translation is CASSQWTKLEQFF.

This clone was recorded once. This chain joins TRBV5-1 and TRBJ2-5; the match to TRBD2 covers 10 bases. This CDR3 region has 16 residues. Germline V gives CDR1 SGHRS, CDR2 YFSETQ. V lost 3 bases, J lost 1 base, and 6 bases stayed unmatched. CDR3 sequence: CASSSISGGTQETQYF. The CDR3, as DNA: TGCGCCAGCAGCTCGATTAGCGGGGGGACCCAAGAGACCCAGTACTTC.

This clone has just one count. The chain recombines TRBV5-4 with TRBJ1-1; TRBD1 aligns across 7 bases. Germline V lookup: CDR1 SGHNT, CDR2 YYREEE (reference sequence). J was trimmed by 0 bases and V by 0 bases; bases with no gene match: 2. CDR3 size: 15 residues. This chain's CDR3 is CASSLEGAMNTEAFF. The DNA of the CDR3 is TGTGCCAGCAGCTTGGAGGGGGCTATGAACACTGAAGCTTTCTTT. The full variable domain, rest sourced from reference TRBV5-4 and TRBJ1-1, is ETGVTQSPTHLIKTRGQQVTLRCSSQSGHNTVSWYQQALGQGPQFIFQYYREEENGRGNFPPRFSGLQFPNYSSELNVNALELDDSALYLCASSLEGAMNTEAFFGQGTRLTVV.

A few counts support this clone. The V call is TRBV27, the J call TRBJ2-7, with TRBD1 matching over 10 bases. Germline V lookup: CDR1 MNHEY, CDR2 SMNVEV (reference sequence). This CDR3 has 15 residues. J lost 2 bases, V lost 4 bases, and 5 bases had no gene match. The CDR3 is CASSSWTGGTYEQYF. CDR3 coding DNA: TGTGCCAGCAGTTCGTGGACAGGGGGTACCTACGAGCAGTACTTC.

V usage is TRBV5-1 and J usage is TRBJ1-2; 7 nucleotides align to TRBD1. Germline V gene sequence: CDR1 SGHRS, CDR2 YFSETQ. V dropped 0 bases and J dropped 8; count of bases not matched to a gene: 13. There are 16 residues in the CDR3. Here the CDR3 DNA reads TGCGCCAGCAGCTTGGCTCTTCAGGGGGGCGCGGGGGGCTACACCTTC. Protein product: CASSLALQGGAGGYTF.

This clone appeared a few times. DNA for the CDR3: TGCGCCAGCAGCTTGACAGGGGGCTACACCTTC. Its protein is CASSLTGGYTF. The J gene is TRBJ1-2, the V gene TRBV5-1, with D possibly matching TRBD1 (6 bases). Germline values: CDR1 SGHRS, CDR2 YFSETQ. Trimming pared 1 base from V and 8 bases from J, leaving 6 bases between. CDR3 size: 11 residues. Filled out from reference TRBV5-1 and TRBJ1-2, the complete variable domain reads KAGVTQTPRYLIKTRGQQVTLSCSPISGHRSVSWYQQTPGQGLQFLFEYFSETQRNKGNFPGRFSGRQFSNSRSEMNVSTLELGDSALYLCASSLTGGYTFGSGTRLTVV.

This clone was counted only a few times. The rearrangement joins TRBV7-6 to TRBJ2-7; TRBD2 is a possible D gene (5 bases). V gave up 5 bases and J gave up 2 bases, with 13 bases separating them. The CDR3 spans 14 residues. Germline V gives CDR1 SGHVS, CDR2 FNYEAQ. The CDR3 loop is CASSGSSTAYEQYF. In nucleotides, the CDR3 is TGTGCCAGCAGCGGGTCTAGCACTGCCTACGAGCAGTACTTC.

This clone was recorded only once. The chain links TRBV6-1 to TRBJ1-1; possible D gene TRBD1, 5 bases. The V end lost 1 base, the J end lost 0 bases, and 12 bases lay between the germline ends. CDR1 and CDR2 from the germline V gene are MNHNS and SASEGT. The CDR3 totals 16 residues. The CDR3 spells CASSEGRAYMNTEAFF. In DNA, the CDR3 is TGTGCCAGCAGTGAAGGCAGGGCCTATATGAACACTGAAGCTTTCTTT.

The chain uses TRBV6-8 and TRBJ2-2, with D possibly being TRBD2 (5 bases). The length of the CDR3 is 16 residues. CDR1 is MNHGY and CDR2 is SAAAGT in the germline V gene. V was cut by 4 bases and J by 0 bases, with 12 bases left in between. CDR3 residues: CASSFLEGTNTGELFF. As DNA, the CDR3 is TGTGCCAGCAGTTTTTTAGAGGGTACGAACACCGGGGAGCTGTTTTTT.

This clone was detected only a few times. The chain uses TRBV12-5 and TRBJ1-6; tentative D call: TRBD1 (5 bases). The CDR3 runs 13 residues. In germline, CDR1 is LGHNT, CDR2 FRNRAP. V lost 8 bases, J lost 13 bases, and 18 bases lay in between. The CDR3 loop is CASRGTLWGPLHF. For the CDR3, the DNA is TGTGCTAGTCGGGGGACTTTGTGGGGGCCCCTCCACTTT. The full variable domain, its missing parts supplied by reference TRBV12-5 and TRBJ1-6, is DARVTQTPRHKVTEMGQEVTMRCQPILGHNTVFWYRQTMMQGLELLAYFRNRAPLDDSGMPKDRFSAEMPDATLATLKIQPSEPRDSAVYFCASRGTLWGPLHFGNGTRLTVT.

This chain connects TRBV25-1 to TRBJ1-1; D is undetermined. The CDR3 extends over 12 amino acids. Germline V gives CDR1 MGHDK, CDR2 SYGVNS. V dropped 7 bases and J dropped 4 bases, with 10 bases sitting between them. DNA for the CDR3: TGTGCCAGCATTAATTCGGGCACTGAAGCTTTCTTT. Protein: CASINSGTEAFF.

This clone occurred a few times. The chain is built from TRBV5-4 and TRBJ2-1, with D unresolved. CDR1 and CDR2 from the germline V gene are SGHNT and YYREEE (reference sequence). V was cut by 3 bases and J by 0 bases, with 10 bases left in between. The CDR3 consists of 15 residues. The CDR3 DNA reads TGTGCCAGCAGCTCCAGGCAAAGCTCCTACAATGAGCAGTTCTTC. Protein: CASSSRQSSYNEQFF.

The chain carries TRBV6-5 and TRBJ1-1; D uncertain. This CDR3 has 12 residues. Germline V gives CDR1 MNHEY, CDR2 SVGAGI. Trimming removed 8 bases from V and 1 base from J, with 8 bases in between. As DNA, the CDR3 is TGTGCCAGCTGGCGCAGGAACACTGAAGCTTTCTTT. This sequence encodes CASWRRNTEAFF.

The genes are TRBV9 and TRBJ2-2; D unclear. The length of the CDR3 is 14 residues. Between the trimmed V and J ends, which lost 0 bases and 7 bases, there was a span of 10 bases. CDR1 is SGDLS, CDR2 YYNGEE, per germline. Here the CDR3 reads CASSVDLGYGELFF. The CDR3 DNA reads as TGTGCCAGCAGCGTAGATTTAGGGTACGGGGAGCTGTTTTTT.

V usage is TRBV19 and J usage is TRBJ1-3; D is perhaps TRBD1 (6 bases). Germline values: CDR1 LNHDA, CDR2 SQIVND (reference sequence). V shed 7 bases and J shed 0 bases, with 10 bases lying between them. The CDR3 is 14 residues long. DNA of the CDR3: TGTGCCAGTACCGCCAGGGGCTCTGGAAACACCATATATTTT. It codes for CASTARGSGNTIYF. The whole variable domain, filled in from reference TRBV19 and TRBJ1-3, reads DGGITQSPKYLFRKEGQNVTLSCEQNLNHDAMYWYRQDPGQGLRLIYYSQIVNDFQKGDIAEGYSVSREKKESFPLTVTSAQKNPTAFYLCASTARGSGNTIYFGEGSWLTVV.

This clone was recorded once. The chain employs TRBV4-1 and TRBJ1-4; D is uncertain. V was cut by 4 bases and J by 8 bases, with 11 bases left in between. The CDR3 is 13 residues long. Germline V lookup: CDR1 MGHRA, CDR2 YSYEKL. Here the CDR3 reads CASSLTRGEKLFF. CDR3 DNA sequence: TGCGCCAGCAGCCTCACCCGTGGGGAAAAACTGTTTTTT.